These 18 T cell receptor beta chains came from one sample sequenced in a study of CD8 T cells in ankylosing spondylitis. Their cognate antigens are unknown. Study outcomes and limitations: For ankylosing spondylitis blood, a TCR beta motif of about eight highly homologous variants appeared characteristic.

TCRdb redid the calling of the 5' RACE reads with MiXCR, one entry per CDR3 protein. In the table there are 750,000 to 850,000 distinct CDR3 sequences, roughly 10% of which are singletons. Sequencing input: blood, either unsorted or a sorted T cell fraction (not recorded which). The receptors were gathered from a male donor with ankylosing spondylitis.

The table lists this clonotype with a few counts. The J gene is TRBJ2-3, the V gene TRBV5-1; D unclear. Per the germline V gene, CDR1 is SGHRS and CDR2 is YFSETQ. The CDR3 has 15 amino acids. V was trimmed by 0 bases and J by 5 bases, leaving 13 bases between them. The CDR3 is CASSLGGRAEDTQYF. The CDR3 DNA reads TGCGCCAGCAGCTTGGGAGGCAGAGCTGAAGATACGCAGTATTTT.

This clonotype was recorded many times. J is TRBJ2-5 and V is TRBV4-3; tentatively, D is TRBD1 (7 bases). CDR1 and CDR2 (germline): LGHNA, YSLEER. V lost 2 bases to trimming and J lost 4 bases, with 8 bases between them. The CDR3 has 13 residues. In DNA form, the CDR3 reads TGCGCCAGCAGCCAACAGGGGGGAGAGACCCAGTACTTC. Translating it yields CASSQQGGETQYF.

This clonotype was seen at least ten times. V is TRBV10-3 and J is TRBJ1-5; 7 nucleotides agree with TRBD1. Trimming removed 5 bases from V and 6 bases from J; junction bases left unmatched: 7. Germline loops: CDR1 ENHRY, CDR2 SYGVKD. The CDR3 runs 14 residues. In DNA form, the CDR3 reads TGTGCCATCAGTCGGACAGGATTTGGTCAGCCCCAGCATTTT. It is translated as CAISRTGFGQPQHF.

V is TRBV5-1 and J is TRBJ2-1; no definite D call. Germline CDR1 SGHRS, CDR2 YFSETQ. This CDR3 region has 15 residues. V lost 6 bases and J 1 base, leaving 14 bases between the germline ends. The CDR3 sequence is CASTLQSLSYNEQFF. CDR3 sequence (DNA): TGCGCCAGCACCCTGCAAAGCCTTTCCTACAATGAGCAGTTCTTC.

This clonotype came up many times. The chain uses TRBV20-1 and TRBJ1-6, with D maybe TRBD1 (6 bases). The ends were cut back, 5 bases at V and 8 bases at J, with 16 bases in the middle. Germline values: CDR1 DFQATT, CDR2 SNEGSKA (reference sequence). The CDR3 covers 14 residues. The CDR3 here is CSAEQGLYYSPLHF. CDR3 sequence (DNA): TGCAGTGCTGAACAGGGTCTCTACTATTCACCCCTCCACTTT.

This clonotype was recorded at least ten times. The chain uses TRBV29-1 and TRBJ2-1; 11 bases are shared with TRBD2. The CDR3 has 17 amino acids. V lost 4 bases to trimming and J lost 0 bases; unmatched junction nucleotides: 8. In germline, CDR1 is SQVTM, CDR2 ANQGSEA. Written as DNA, the CDR3 is TGCAGCGTTGGACTAGCGGGACGGCCCAGCTCCTACAATGAGCAGTTCTTC. Residues: CSVGLAGRPSSYNEQFF.

This clonotype has a count of ten or more. V gene TRBV20-1 combines with J gene TRBJ2-1; tentative D call: TRBD2 (7 bases). Between the trimmed V and J ends, which lost 3 bases and 0 bases, there was a span of 15 bases. The length of the CDR3 is 16 residues. CDR1 is DFQATT, CDR2 SNEGSKA, per germline (reference sequence). CDR3 sequence reads: CSASLRGAISYNEQFF. CDR3 nucleotides: TGCAGTGCTAGCCTTCGGGGGGCCATCTCCTACAATGAGCAGTTCTTC.

This clonotype showed up many times. The chain couples TRBV5-1 to TRBJ1-6; no definite D call. Germline V CDR1 and CDR2: SGHRS, YFSETQ. The CDR3 contains 13 residues. V was clipped by 0 bases and J by 7 bases, with 5 bases between them. The CDR3 DNA follows: TGCGCCAGCAGCTTGGAGCGGAATTCACCCCTCCACTTT. This translates into CASSLERNSPLHF.

The sample holds a few counts of this clonotype. The chain joins TRBV20-1 to TRBJ2-5; a possible D gene is TRBD1 (5 bases). In germline, CDR1 is DFQATT, CDR2 SNEGSKA (reference sequence). The CDR3 extends over 14 amino acids. V was trimmed by 0 bases and J by 4 bases, leaving 12 bases between them. CDR3 residues: CSARDAQGVETQYF. The DNA for the CDR3 is TGCAGTGCTAGAGATGCCCAGGGTGTAGAGACCCAGTACTTC.

This clonotype was seen repeatedly, ten times or more. The rearrangement joins TRBV18 to TRBJ2-4; D may be TRBD1 or TRBD2 (5 bases each). This CDR3 comprises 15 residues. Deletions cut 3 bases from V and 7 bases from J, with 16 bases between. Germline loops: CDR1 KGHSH, CDR2 LQKENI. CDR3 DNA: TGTGCCAGCTCACCCTCAACCGGGGCGGACAACATTCAGTACTTC. Amino acids: CASSPSTGADNIQYF.

This clonotype was counted ten times or more. The rearrangement uses TRBV5-1 and TRBJ1-5, with D maybe TRBD1 (6 bases). The CDR3 spans 15 residues. Trimming took 1 base from V and 2 from J, leaving 10 bases between them. Germline V CDR1 and CDR2: SGHRS, YFSETQ. The CDR3 sequence: CASSLTGIGNQPQHF. DNA of the CDR3: TGCGCCAGCAGCTTGACAGGGATCGGCAATCAGCCCCAGCATTTT.

This clonotype was counted at least ten times. V is TRBV20-1 and J is TRBJ2-7, with TRBD2 matching 7 bases. V lost 5 bases and J lost 0; bases outside the gene matches: 7. The CDR3 is 14 residues long. Germline-derived CDR1 and CDR2 are DFQATT and SNEGSKA (reference sequence). The CDR3 DNA reads as TGCAGTGCTTGCAGCGGGGAGCTCTCCTACGAGCAGTACTTC. Translation gives CSACSGELSYEQYF.

In this sample, this clonotype turned up a few times. The V and J genes are TRBV7-2 and TRBJ1-4; D call uncertain. CDR3 size: 14 residues. Trimming removed 4 bases at V and 5 bases at J, with 11 bases between. Germline assignment: CDR1 SGHTA and CDR2 FQGNSA. The CDR3 spells CASSWTSSNEKLFF. The CDR3 DNA is TGTGCCAGCAGCTGGACTTCCTCAAATGAAAAACTGTTTTTT. Full variable domain (missing parts from reference TRBV7-2 and TRBJ1-4): GAGVSQSPSNKVTEKGKDVELRCDPISGHTALYWYRQSLGQGLEFLIYFQGNSAPDKSGLPSDRFSAERTGGSVSTLTIQRTQQEDSAVYLCASSWTSSNEKLFFGSGTQLSVL.

Only a few counts were recorded for this clonotype. The chain carries TRBV12-3 or TRBV12-4 and TRBJ1-3; D is possibly TRBD1 (5 bases). V was clipped by 5 bases and J by 3 bases, with 14 bases between them. The CDR3 is made up of 15 amino acids. DNA of the CDR3: TGTGCCAGCAGTCTGGGGGGGTTAGGTGGAAACACCATATATTTT. Protein: CASSLGGLGGNTIYF.

The table lists this clonotype with many counts. V is TRBV29-1 and J is TRBJ2-3, with D possibly being TRBD2 (6 bases). The V gene lost 0 bases and the J gene lost 3 bases, with 13 bases spanning the gap. Germline V gene lookup returns CDR1 SQVTM and CDR2 ANQGSEA. This CDR3 is built from 15 residues. The CDR3 sequence is CSVEDPPGSTDTQYF. The CDR3 DNA reads as TGCAGCGTTGAAGATCCTCCCGGGAGTACAGATACGCAGTATTTT.

This clonotype was detected a few times. The J gene is TRBJ2-1, the V gene TRBV20-1, with 12 bases lining up with TRBD2. The CDR3 extends over 14 amino acids. From germline, CDR1 is DFQATT and CDR2 SNEGSKA (reference sequence). Trimming removed 3 bases from V and 10 bases from J; junction bases left unmatched: 7. DNA for the CDR3: TGCAGTGCTAGGGTACTAGCGGGAGGATGGGAGCAGTTCTTC. Residues: CSARVLAGGWEQFF.

This sequence joins TRBV7-2 and TRBJ1-2, with TRBD1 identical over 9 bases. The CDR3 covers 15 residues. Germline CDR1 SGHTA, CDR2 FQGNSA. Unmatched junction bases numbered 11, after V lost 5 bases and J lost 7 bases. The CDR3 sequence: CASSAGGTGTAGYTF. CDR3 coding DNA: TGTGCCAGCAGCGCTGGGGGGACAGGGACAGCTGGCTACACCTTC.

The chain carries TRBV20-1 and TRBJ1-2; no definite D call. The V gene's germline CDR1 is DFQATT and CDR2 SNEGSKA (reference sequence). The CDR3 has 14 amino acids. V was trimmed by 3 bases and J by 2 bases, leaving 13 bases between them. CDR3 coding DNA: TGCAGTGCTAGCGTTGGGGATACAAACTATGGCTACACCTTC. This codes for CSASVGDTNYGYTF.